Below are 3 T cell receptor beta chains sequenced from a single sample in a study of blood T cell repertoires in COVID-19. Profiling relied on immunoSEQ multiplex PCR, and the TCRdb table lists in-frame clones only, not all of them. The sample lists roughly 160,000 clones, around four fifths seen once, with approximately 18% in the top ten. Sequenced: peripheral blood. The receptors were sampled from a woman aged 70-85 years who had recovered from COVID-19.

With respect to this clone: A much larger clone is a single base away; this may be a read error. Other DNA sequences from this sample encode an identical CDR3 as well. This rearrangement joins TRBV5-1 to TRBJ2-3, with TRBD2 identical over 10 bases. Germline CDR1 is SGHRS and CDR2 is YFSETQ. V trimming: 4 bases; J trimming: 3 bases; junction bases outside the gene matches: 8. This CDR3 has 16 residues. The DNA for the CDR3 is TGCGCCAGCAGCCCACCGGTAGCGGGAGGTACAGATACGCAGTATTTT. It is translated as CASSPPVAGGTDTQYF.

The chain combines TRBV27 with TRBJ1-1; D may be TRBD1 (5 bases). Trimming took 8 bases from V and 0 from J, leaving 10 bases between them. Germline loops: CDR1 MNHEY, CDR2 SMNVEV (reference sequence). The CDR3 contains 13 residues. Written as DNA, the CDR3 is TGTGCCAGCCCGGGAGGGGTGAACACTGAAGCTTTCTTT. Residues: CASPGGVNTEAFF.

The rearrangement uses TRBV3-1 (or the pseudogene TRBV3-2) and TRBJ2-7; a weak D match, TRBD2 (5 bases). The germline V gene has CDR1 LGHDT and CDR2 YNNKEL (reference sequence). This CDR3 region has 12 residues. The V end lost 8 bases, the J end lost 0 bases, and 8 bases lay between the germline ends. CDR3 in DNA: TGTGCCAGCTCGGGAATCTCCTACGAGCAGTACTTC. It is translated as CASSGISYEQYF.